What follows are 20 T cell receptor beta chains derived from one specimen sequenced in a study of regulatory T cells in long-lasting Graves disease. The time point is: newly diagnosed GD, antithyroid drugs for less than 3 months. PBMCs were the source of the RNA used for TCR sequencing. Assembly of TCR beta libraries relied on iRepertoire HTBI primers together with Arm-PCR of CDR3 regions. Via MiXCR, TCRdb re-called the multiplex PCR reads, giving one row per CDR3 protein. The sample carries roughly 400,000 distinct CDR3 sequences, 15% recorded once. In addition, the sample was reused for a study of T cells in Graves' hyperthyroidism and ophthalmopathy.

The material was peripheral blood mononuclear cells (PBMCs), obtained at new diagnosis, from a patient treated with antithyroid drugs. The receptors originated from a woman in her 40s with Graves disease.

In regard to this clonotype: Just one base apart from a much larger clone, this may be a read error. The CDR3 carries no conserved terminal phenylalanine or tryptophan, so it likely arises from a read error. The chain is built from TRBV7-3 and TRBJ2-1, with a weak D call TRBD2 (6 bases). Germline-derived CDR1 and CDR2 are SGHTA and FQGTGA. The CDR3 is 15 amino acids. V shed 0 bases and J shed 5 bases, with 11 bases lying between them. CDR3 amino acids: CASSLTGGANNEQFL. As DNA, the CDR3 is TGTGCCAGCAGCTTAACGGGCGGGGCGAACAATGAGCAGTTCTTG.

The chain links TRBV5-1 to TRBJ2-7, with D perhaps TRBD1 or TRBD2 (5 bases each). V was shortened by 4 bases and J by 3 bases, with 17 bases between the two germline ends. The CDR3 runs to 15 residues. CDR1 and CDR2 from the germline V gene are SGHRS and YFSETQ. CDR3 coding DNA: TGCGCCAGCAGCGATGGGACGGCGAATGGCTACGAGCAGTACTTC. This codes for CASSDGTANGYEQYF.

This rearrangement joins TRBV5-6 to TRBJ2-7, with D unclear. In germline, CDR1 is SGHDT, CDR2 YYEEEE. This CDR3 is 13 amino acids long. Deletions cut 2 bases from V and 3 bases from J, with 9 bases between. The CDR3 nucleotides read TGTGCCAGCAGCTTTCAGGAAATCTACGAGCAGTACTTC. It yields the protein CASSFQEIYEQYF.

This clonotype has a single count. A read error may account for a junction end that differs from germline. CDR3 protein: CASRQTVRGTSYNEQCF. Written as DNA, the CDR3 is TGTGCCAGCAGACAGACCGTTCGGGGGACCTCCTACAATGAGCAGTGCTTC. The gene calls are TRBV11-2 and TRBJ2-1; D might be TRBD2 (6 bases). This CDR3 has 17 residues. From germline, CDR1 is SGHAT and CDR2 FQNNGV.

Comments on this clonotype: This clone may be a read error of a much larger clone one base away. The chain employs TRBV20-1 and TRBJ2-7, with 14 bases lining up with TRBD2. V gave up 5 bases and J gave up 4 bases; unmatched junction bases: 4. This CDR3 spans 14 amino acids. The germline V gene encodes CDR1 DFQATT and CDR2 SNEGSKA (reference sequence). CDR3: CSAPTSGRGYEQYF. As DNA, the CDR3 is TGCAGTGCTCCGACTAGCGGGAGGGGATACGAGCAGTACTTC.

This clonotype was observed many times. This chain connects TRBV3-1 to TRBJ2-7; D remains unclear. The germline V and J ends were trimmed by 1 base and 5 bases, with 6 bases remaining between them. This CDR3 is built from 12 residues. Germline loops: CDR1 LGHDT, CDR2 YNNKEL (reference sequence). CDR3 DNA sequence: TGTGCCAGCAGCCAAGGAGAGGACGAGCAGTACTTC. This gives the protein CASSQGEDEQYF.

The chain couples TRBV9 to TRBJ2-1; D remains unclear. Germline V gene sequence: CDR1 SGDLS, CDR2 YYNGEE. Trimming left V 1 base short and J 2 bases short, with 7 bases between. The CDR3 has 14 residues. CDR3 bases: TGTGCCAGCAGCGTATCATCCCCCTACAATGAGCAGTTCTTC. It encodes CASSVSSPYNEQFF.

CDR3 in amino acids: CASSLPGLAGGGSYNEQFF. CDR3 nucleotides: TGTGCCAGCAGCTTGCCGGGACTAGCGGGAGGGGGCTCCTACAATGAGCAGTTCTTC. The J gene is TRBJ2-1, the V gene TRBV5-6; 16 bases map to TRBD2. CDR1 SGHDT and CDR2 YYEEEE come from the germline V gene. Trimming removed 1 base from V and 0 bases from J; junction bases left unmatched: 4. The CDR3 consists of 19 residues.

The chain links TRBV3-1 to TRBJ2-1; D is unresolved. Trimming took 1 base from V and 4 from J, leaving 11 bases between them. The CDR3 has 15 residues. CDR1 is LGHDT, CDR2 YNNKEL, per germline (reference sequence). CDR3 sequence reads: CASSQGAGTYNEQFF. The CDR3 DNA reads TGTGCCAGCAGCCAAGGCGCCGGAACTTACAATGAGCAGTTCTTC.

This clonotype was seen at least ten times. The rearrangement uses TRBV6-1 and TRBJ2-6; D is ambiguous. Germline V CDR1 and CDR2: MNHNS, SASEGT. The V end lost 5 bases, the J end lost 0 bases, and 17 bases lay between the germline ends. The CDR3 is 18 residues long. CDR3 sequence: CASSPIWAHYSGANVLTF. The CDR3 DNA reads as TGTGCCAGCAGTCCCATTTGGGCCCACTACTCTGGGGCCAACGTCCTGACTTTC.

This clonotype was picked up a small number of times. The V gene is TRBV7-9, the J gene TRBJ1-1, with TRBD1 as a possible D gene (5 bases). The germline V and J ends were trimmed by 3 bases and 4 bases, with 18 bases remaining between them. The CDR3 length is 16 residues. Per germline, CDR1 SEHNR and CDR2 FQNEAQ (reference sequence). The DNA of the CDR3 is TGTGCCAGCAGCTTGCTTCGCGGGGGGATGGGCACTGAAGCTTTCTTT. It codes for CASSLLRGGMGTEAFF.

As regards this clonotype: This may stem from a read error, because a much larger clone lies one nucleotide away. The chain links TRBV11-3 to TRBJ2-5; possibly TRBD2 for D (5 bases). The V end lost 7 bases, the J end lost 0 bases, and 9 bases lay between the germline ends. The CDR3 loop spans 13 amino acids. The germline CDR1 and CDR2 sequences are SGHNT and YENEEA. CDR3 protein: CASTPGNQETQYF. Written as DNA, the CDR3 is TGTGCCAGCACCCCGGGAAACCAAGAGACCCAGTACTTC.

This clonotype appeared many times. The chain carries TRBV2 and TRBJ1-1, with 7 bases identical to TRBD1. Losses at the gene ends were 6 bases for V and 0 bases for J; bases not matched to a gene: 10. Germline V gene sequence: CDR1 SNHLY, CDR2 FYNNEI. This CDR3 spans 16 amino acids. The CDR3 nucleotides are TGTGCCAGCAGGGAACTTACGGGGACAGTGAACACTGAAGCTTTCTTT. Translation: CASRELTGTVNTEAFF. The full variable domain, rest sourced from reference TRBV2 and TRBJ1-1, is EPEVTQTPSHQVTQMGQEVILRCVPISNHLYFYWYRQILGQKVEFLVSFYNNEISEKSEIFDDQFSVERPDGSNFTLKIRSTKLEDSAMYFCASRELTGTVNTEAFFGQGTRLTVV.

This clonotype was picked up many times. The chain has TRBV7-2 and TRBJ1-1; TRBD1 might be the D (5 bases). With 2 bases removed from V and 11 bases from J, the gap between germline ends came to 18 bases. Germline CDR1 reads SGHTA; CDR2 reads FQGNSA. The CDR3 has 14 residues. As DNA, the CDR3 is TGTGCCAGCAGCTTACTGCAGGCAGGGAAGAGGGCTTTCTTT. Translating gives CASSLLQAGKRAFF.

At least ten counts were recorded for this clonotype. The chain has TRBV20-1 and TRBJ2-3, with 8 bases fitting TRBD2. Germline V gene lookup returns CDR1 DFQATT and CDR2 SNEGSKA (reference sequence). V gave up 3 bases and J gave up 11 bases; unmatched junction bases: 16. The CDR3 sequence is 15 residues long. CDR3 in amino acids: CSASSRLAGDLRQYF. CDR3 in DNA: TGCAGTGCTAGTAGTCGGCTAGCGGGCGACCTACGGCAGTATTTT.

In this sample, this clonotype turned up many times. A far more abundant clone sits one base away, making this likely a read error. V and J are TRBV11-2 and TRBJ2-1; 8 bases match TRBD2. V lost 1 base, J lost 1 base, and 0 bases stayed unmatched. CDR3 length: 15 residues. The germline V gene has CDR1 SGHAT and CDR2 FQNNGV. The CDR3, as DNA: TGTGCCAGCAGCTTAGGCGGGAGGTCCTACAATGAGCAGTTCTTC. Its protein is CASSLGGRSYNEQFF.

In this sample, this clonotype turned up many times. The chain recombines TRBV6-1 with TRBJ1-4; TRBD1 agrees at 8 bases. V shed 5 bases, J shed 4 bases, and the junction held 12 bases outside the gene matches. The CDR3 runs 17 residues. Germline values: CDR1 MNHNS, CDR2 SASEGT. The DNA of the CDR3 is TGTGCCAGCAGTAAGGACAGGGCCAAGGCTAGTAATGAAAAACTGTTTTTT. Its protein is CASSKDRAKASNEKLFF.

The gene calls are TRBV7-8 and TRBJ1-5; possible D gene TRBD1, 5 bases. CDR1 is SGHVS and CDR2 is FQNEAQ in the germline V gene. This CDR3 spans 16 amino acids. Trimming took 5 bases from V and 3 from J, leaving 17 bases between them. CDR3 region: CASSPTRGGDNQPQHF. CDR3 nucleotide sequence: TGTGCCAGCAGCCCTACCCGGGGCGGGGACAATCAGCCCCAGCATTTT.

Regarding this clonotype: A clone one base away is much larger, so this may be a read error. Here the CDR3 omits its conserved ending phenylalanine or tryptophan, so a read error is the likely source. This chain links TRBV11-2 with TRBJ2-2, with 11 positions matching TRBD2. Germline CDR1 and CDR2: SGHAT and FQNNGV. The length of the CDR3 is 14 residues. With V trimmed by 7 bases and J by 7 bases, 5 bases remained unmatched. The CDR3 sequence is CASTRTSGSGELFL. As DNA, the CDR3 is TGTGCCAGCACCCGCACTAGCGGGAGCGGGGAGCTGTTTCTT.

About this clonotype: Here the CDR3 omits its conserved ending phenylalanine or tryptophan, so a read error is the likely source. The CDR3 bases are TGTGCCAGCAGTTTCACATATAATATGAACACTGAAGCTTTCCTT. This encodes CASSFTYNMNTEAFL. The J gene is TRBJ1-1, the V gene TRBV27; D is unclear. V lost 3 bases, J lost 0 bases, and 11 bases lay in between. Germline-derived CDR1 and CDR2 are MNHEY and SMNVEV (reference sequence). This CDR3 is 15 amino acids long.